The next 18 T cell receptor beta chains were all read from a single sample in a study of CD8 T cells in ankylosing spondylitis. TCRdb used MiXCR to reprocess the 5' RACE reads, holding one entry per CDR3 protein. The table records about 320,000 distinct CDR3 sequences, around a tenth of them present only once. Sequenced material: blood, either unsorted or a sorted T cell fraction (not recorded which). Every receptor here comes from a female donor with ankylosing spondylitis or in good health (not recorded which).

Ten or more counts support this clonotype. The genes are TRBV4-1 and TRBJ1-5; D remains unclear. V lost 2 bases and J lost 0, with 14 bases in between. Germline V CDR1 and CDR2: MGHRA, YSYEKL. The CDR3 totals 17 residues. CDR3 amino acids: CASSQIRGKDSNQPQHF. The CDR3 region has the DNA TGCGCCAGCAGCCAAATCAGAGGGAAAGATAGCAATCAGCCCCAGCATTTT.

This clonotype was counted many times. V gene TRBV5-1 combines with J gene TRBJ1-6; a weak D match, TRBD1 (6 bases). From germline, CDR1 is SGHRS and CDR2 YFSETQ. The CDR3 has 16 residues. V was cut by 4 bases and J by 6 bases, with 17 bases left in between. The CDR3 is CASSDGTPRVNSPLHF. CDR3 sequence (DNA): TGCGCCAGCAGCGACGGGACACCGCGTGTTAATTCACCCCTCCACTTT.

The chain is built from TRBV19 and TRBJ2-7; 8 bases match TRBD1. Germline V gives CDR1 LNHDA, CDR2 SQIVND (reference sequence). This CDR3 spans 15 amino acids. After removal of 6 bases from V and 2 bases from J, the junction contained 9 bases not matched to a gene. As DNA, the CDR3 is TGTGCCAGTAGCCATCAGGGACAGGCAGCCTACGAGCAGTACTTC. Translating it yields CASSHQGQAAYEQYF.

There are many counts of this clonotype. The chain uses TRBV5-5 and TRBJ2-2; 10 nucleotides match TRBD1. Germline values: CDR1 SGHKS, CDR2 YYEKEE (reference sequence). V dropped 0 bases and J dropped 4; count of bases not matched to a gene: 6. This CDR3 has 17 amino acids. In DNA, the CDR3 is TGTGCCAGCAGCTTGGAAACCGGGACAGGGGTCACCGGGGAGCTGTTTTTT. The encoded protein is CASSLETGTGVTGELFF.

This clonotype occurred many times. The chain is built from TRBV5-1 and TRBJ2-2; TRBD2 might be the D (6 bases). This CDR3 has 14 amino acids. The V end lost 0 bases, the J end lost 7 bases, and 10 bases lay between the germline ends. The germline V gene has CDR1 SGHRS and CDR2 YFSETQ. The CDR3 loop reads CASSLGATSGELFF. Here the CDR3 DNA reads TGCGCCAGCAGCTTGGGCGCGACTAGCGGGGAGCTGTTTTTT. Looking up the rest from reference TRBV5-1 and TRBJ2-2 gives the full variable domain: KAGVTQTPRYLIKTRGQQVTLSCSPISGHRSVSWYQQTPGQGLQFLFEYFSETQRNKGNFPGRFSGRQFSNSRSEMNVSTLELGDSALYLCASSLGATSGELFFGEGSRLTVL.

The sample holds a few counts of this clonotype. This sequence joins TRBV24-1 and TRBJ2-3; maybe TRBD2 (5 bases). Germline CDR1 is KGHDR and CDR2 is SFDVKD. Trimming left V 2 bases short and J 8 bases short, with 13 bases between. The CDR3 extends over 14 amino acids. CDR3 coding DNA: TGTGCCACCAGTGATTCCCGCGGTAGCGCTACGCAGTATTTT. This translates into CATSDSRGSATQYF.

The rearrangement joins TRBV15 to TRBJ2-2; D call uncertain. V was trimmed by 0 bases and J by 5 bases, leaving 7 bases between them. The germline V gene has CDR1 LNHNV and CDR2 YYDKDF (reference sequence). CDR3 length equals 14 residues. The CDR3 is CATSRDFGTGELFF. The CDR3 nucleotides read TGTGCCACCAGCAGAGATTTTGGAACCGGGGAGCTGTTTTTT.

J is TRBJ2-7 and V is TRBV20-1; 11 bases fit TRBD2. The ends lost 4 bases at V and 4 bases at J; junction bases unmatched: 6. The CDR3 contains 14 residues. Germline lookup yields CDR1 DFQATT and CDR2 SNEGSKA (reference sequence). CDR3 DNA sequence: TGCAGTGCTACAAGACTAGCGGGAAGTTACGAGCAGTACTTC. Protein: CSATRLAGSYEQYF.

This clonotype was detected many times. At one boundary the junction diverges from the germline segment, which might be a read error. V and J are TRBV5-1 and TRBJ1-1; a possible D gene is TRBD1 (5 bases). The CDR3 totals 13 residues. Germline assignment: CDR1 SGHRS and CDR2 YFSETQ. The CDR3: CASRRDLNTEAFF. The CDR3 DNA reads as TGTGCCAGCAGGAGGGACCTGAACACTGAAGCTTTCTTT. Supplemented by reference TRBV5-1 and TRBJ1-1, the full variable domain reads KAGVTQTPRYLIKTRGQQVTLSCSPISGHRSVSWYQQTPGQGLQFLFEYFSETQRNKGNFPGRFSGRQFSNSRSEMNVSTLELGDSALYLCASRRDLNTEAFFGQGTRLTVV.

This clonotype has just one count. The chain carries TRBV7-7 and TRBJ2-1; D perhaps matches TRBD2 (7 bases). V lost 1 base to trimming and J lost 7 bases, with 11 bases between them. CDR1 and CDR2 from the germline V gene are SSHAT and FNYEAQ (reference sequence). There are 14 residues in the CDR3. CDR3 protein: CASSLEKGGNEQFF. CDR3 coding DNA: TGTGCCAGCAGCTTAGAGAAGGGGGGGAATGAGCAGTTCTTC.

This clonotype was recorded a few times. The chain links TRBV7-2 to TRBJ2-7; 9 bases align to TRBD2. This CDR3 is built from 15 residues. After removal of 5 bases from V and 2 bases from J, the junction contained 7 bases not matched to a gene. Germline V gene sequence: CDR1 SGHTA, CDR2 FQGNSA. CDR3 in DNA: TGTGCCAGCAGCGTCGGACTAGCGAAAACCTACGAGCAGTACTTC. Translated: CASSVGLAKTYEQYF.

The chain uses TRBV5-1 and TRBJ2-1; tentatively, D is TRBD2 (6 bases). V was clipped by 3 bases and J by 0 bases, with 13 bases between them. The CDR3 totals 16 residues. Per germline, CDR1 SGHRS and CDR2 YFSETQ. The CDR3 bases are TGCGCCAGCAGCTGGGGACTGCCGAGCTCCTACAATGAGCAGTTCTTC. This sequence encodes CASSWGLPSSYNEQFF.

This clonotype was recorded a few times. The rearrangement links TRBV24-1 to TRBJ2-7, with no clear D. V lost 2 bases and J lost 2, with 12 bases in between. Germline V lookup: CDR1 KGHDR, CDR2 SFDVKD. This CDR3 has 15 amino acids. Here the CDR3 DNA reads TGTGCCACCAGTGATTCCCGCAGGACCCCCTACGAGCAGTACTTC. The encoded protein is CATSDSRRTPYEQYF.

This clonotype was counted a few times. The chain recombines TRBV27 with TRBJ2-2; D is possibly TRBD2 (6 bases). Trimming shortened V by 6 bases and J by 4 bases, and 15 bases separated the two germline ends. The CDR3 extends over 15 amino acids. Germline V CDR1 and CDR2: MNHEY, SMNVEV (reference sequence). The CDR3 coding sequence is TGTGCCAGCAGCCCATCCGGGAGAACCACCGGGGAGCTGTTTTTT. Protein product: CASSPSGRTTGELFF.

This clonotype has at least ten counts. The chain has TRBV7-2 and TRBJ1-6; 9 bases line up with TRBD1. CDR1 is SGHTA and CDR2 is FQGNSA in the germline V gene. The CDR3 is 15 amino acids. The trim removed 4 bases at V and 3 bases at J, leaving 1 base unmatched. CDR3 region: CASSSGQGYNSPLHF. CDR3 in DNA: TGTGCCAGCAGCTCGGGACAGGGCTATAATTCACCCCTCCACTTT.

This clonotype was seen only a few times. The rearrangement uses TRBV7-9 and TRBJ1-1, with D possibly being TRBD1 (5 bases). CDR3 length: 13 residues. CDR1 is SEHNR, CDR2 FQNEAQ, per germline (reference sequence). The V and J ends lost 7 bases and 2 bases respectively, with 11 bases between them. CDR3 region: CASNPRVNTEAFF. CDR3 DNA: TGTGCCAGCAACCCCAGGGTTAACACTGAAGCTTTCTTT.

On this clonotype itself: A much bigger clone sits one base away, suggesting this may be a read error. The chain is built from TRBV5-1 and TRBJ1-1; D call uncertain. Trimming removed 4 bases at V and 4 bases at J, with 11 bases between. Germline V lookup: CDR1 SGHRS, CDR2 YFSETQ. The CDR3 extends over 13 amino acids. This chain's CDR3 is CASSMDGFTEAFF. The DNA for the CDR3 is TGCGCCAGCAGCATGGACGGCTTCACTGAAGCTTTCTTT.

The gene calls are TRBV24-1 and TRBJ2-3; TRBD2 aligns across 7 bases. This CDR3 has 15 residues. Germline V gene sequence: CDR1 KGHDR, CDR2 SFDVKD. V lost 4 bases and J lost 2; bases outside the gene matches: 5. The CDR3 DNA reads TGTGCCACCAGTGAAGCGGGATTTGACACAGATACGCAGTATTTT. Amino acid sequence: CATSEAGFDTDTQYF.